This T cell receptor beta chain originates from a study of shared clonotypes between healthy human individuals. Study context: CD4 naive and memory got three plates each, CD8 naive two, CD8 memory one. Study-wide points: Rarefaction revealed incomplete sorted-subset sequencing despite large depth. Owing to a small donor count, the genetic and exposure-history diversity represented was limited.

This clone was counted a few times. Its antigen is undetermined. CDR1 is LNHNV and CDR2 is YYDKDF in the germline V gene (reference sequence). Deletions cut 4 bases from V and 9 bases from J, with 13 bases between. There are 13 residues in the CDR3. Researchers ran the assay at a deep level. Clones were sequenced by immunoSEQ multiplex PCR, and TCRdb holds only the in-frame ones, with some missing. The repertoire includes 2 million to 3 million clones, 90% to 95% of them detected once, and approximately 0.35% sits in the top ten. The genes are TRBV15 and TRBJ1-5; D perhaps matches TRBD1 (6 bases). What was sequenced was naive CD4+ T cells from PBMCs. Subset indicated: CD45RA+ positively selected. This receptor was identified in a man between 18 and 35 years old in good health. Some clones in this sample may be carry-over from other donors' samples. The CDR3 reads CATSMDSEGPQHF. DNA of the CDR3: TGTGCCACCAGCATGGACAGCGAGGGGCCCCAGCATTTT.